This entry concerns a single T cell receptor beta chain. It lacks a known antigen. Base qualities are not provided; no much larger clone lies one nucleotide away. This sample stems from a study of blood T cell repertoires in COVID-19 (TCRdb year 2020). As for the study more broadly: Collaborator samples came from the United States, Italy and Spain and covered acute and convalescent phases of COVID-19. The material from the prospective study consisted of cDNA or gDNA derived from T cells, B-cell-depleted T cells, or PBMCs. Subjects who had been exposed to COVID-19, were actively infected with it, or had recovered from it provided the deeply sampled blood TCRbeta repertoires that made up the dataset. The repertoires were released in a freely available public database intended as a resource for research on the immune response to SARS-CoV-2. Samples were obtained from the ongoing ImmuneRACE study (first 160 participants) and from 1,254 subjects provided by 6 global collaborators. Sample metadata almost always included a de-identified subject ID, COVID-19 status, age in years and sex. HLA class I and class II types, where available, came from metadata supplied by the sample provider rather than from assay-based typing. Results the study describes overall, beyond this receptor: The quantity of clinical and demographic metadata differed by source and by participant and was supplied without curation.

TCRbeta CDR3 regions were amplified from genomic DNA using the immunoSEQ Assay, a bias-controlled multiplex PCR. On the study's bioinformatics: Within the assay, amplification of reference gene primers was used to estimate how many nucleated cells each sample contained. To quantify the absolute abundance of each unique TCRbeta CDR3 rearrangement, sequence reads were collapsed and filtered. For each sample, productive Simpson clonality was calculated by taking the square root of Simpson's diversity index across productive rearrangements. TCRdb's version of the immuneACCESS table is confined to in-frame rearrangements and falls short of the full clone set. An unresolved V gene accounts for under half of the shortfall where checked; the remainder is of unknown origin. For V, J and clone size, that table is used; D and trimming come from the DNA. Present in this sample are some 400,000 clones, approximately 87% of which were seen just once. The ten top clones hold 1.3% of the sample.

Participants in the prospective study were enrolled through a virtual design, were aged 18 to 89 years, and lived in about two dozen United States geographic areas. In the prospective study, participants were assigned to cohorts based on the clinical history participants reported in a screening survey and a study questionnaire. ImmuneRACE Cohort 3 recovered participants were defined by two consecutive negative NP/OP PCR tests, healthcare professional clearance, or symptom resolution. In the prospective study, whole blood, serum and a nasopharyngeal or oropharyngeal swab were collected from each participant by mobile phlebotomists. Additional blood draws and questionnaires over an approximately 2-month period could optionally be provided by prospective study participants. Before DNA extraction, prospective study blood samples were shipped either frozen or at room temperature. The TCR comes from a young man who had recovered from COVID-19. Specimen: PBMCs or T cells enriched from blood (not recorded which).

CDR3 loop: CASSLGGGSSLYEQYF. The DNA is TGTGCCAGCAGCTTGGGTGGGGGGTCGAGTCTCTACGAGCAGTACTTC. The V gene is TRBV5-5 and the J gene is TRBJ2-7; a tentative D match to TRBD2 spans 6 bases. V is clipped by 0 bases and J by 3 bases, and the sequence between their germline boundaries is 16 bases long. The CDR1 and CDR2 encoded by the germline V gene (reference sequence) are SGHKS and YYEKEE. Including the terminal cysteine and phenylalanine, the CDR3 comprises 16 residues. Left in the record is the CDR3 DNA by itself, 48 bases read in frame from the first base. Where the CDR3 stops, the reference TRBV5-5 and TRBJ2-7 genes take over; the full variable domain is DAGVTQSPTHLIKTRGQQVTLRCSPISGHKSVSWYQQVLGQGPQFIFQYYEKEERGRGNFPDRFSARQFPNYSSELNVNALLLGDSALYLCASSLGGGSSLYEQYFGPGTRLTVT.